The 32 T cell receptor beta chains reported below all come from one sample, sequenced in a study of T cells in women clearing cervical HPV infection. Generated by immunoSEQ multiplex PCR, the TCRdb table keeps only in-frame clones and is missing some. The table for this sample gives about 26,000 clones. The specimen sequenced was blood buffy coat. These receptors came from a woman between 18 and 75 years old with a cervical HPV16 infection that either progressed to CIN3+ or cleared (not recorded which).

As for this clone: The read terminates 3 residues before the CDR3 end, so the remaining end is supplied by the germline J gene. This chain connects TRBV18 to TRBJ2-7; D possibly uses TRBD1 or TRBD2 (5 bases each). From germline, CDR1 is KGHSH and CDR2 LQKENI. CDR3 length: 16 residues. Trimming took off 0 bases at V and 0 bases at J, with 12 bases between the two ends. The chain's CDR3 is CASSPPRGVSSYEQYF. The part of the CDR3 DNA that was read is TGTGCCAGCTCACCACCGAGAGGGGTCAGCTCCTACGAG.

Remarks on this clone: The CDR3 end is not reached by the read, which stops 3 residues before it; the germline J gene fills it in. This rearrangement joins TRBV5-4 to TRBJ1-1; unclear D gene. The CDR3 sequence is 14 residues long. Trimming pared 7 bases from V and 1 base from J, leaving 14 bases between. The V gene's germline CDR1 is SGHNT and CDR2 YYREEE (reference sequence). The CDR3 sequence: CASGSGSPNTEAFF. The CDR3 bases that were read are TGTGCCAGCGGGTCAGGTTCTCCGAACACTGAA.

As concerns this clone: The read stops 3 residues short of the end of the CDR3; the missing end is completed from the germline J gene. The rearrangement links TRBV20-1 to TRBJ1-2; D is perhaps TRBD1 (6 bases). Deletions cut 2 bases from V and 3 bases from J, with 13 bases between. The CDR3 has 14 residues. Germline CDR1 and CDR2: DFQATT and SNEGSKA (reference sequence). CDR3 DNA, as far as it was read: TGCAGTGCTAGACCCGGAGGGGGATACTATGGC. Translation gives CSARPGGGYYG. The entire CDR3 reads CSARPGGGYYGYTF.

Worth noting for this clone: The CDR3 end lies 3 residues beyond the end of the read and is filled in from the germline J gene. The chain is built from TRBV5-8 and TRBJ2-1; 13 positions match TRBD2. Per germline, CDR1 SGHTS and CDR2 YDEGEE. The V and J ends lost 5 bases and 8 bases, in that order; junction bases with no gene match: 4. There are 14 residues in the CDR3. CDR3 DNA (partial): TGTGCCAGCAGACTAGCGGGAGGGCCAGATGAG. Translating gives CASRLAGGPDE. In full, the CDR3 is CASRLAGGPDEQFF.

Concerning this clone: Germline and junction disagree at one end, which may indicate a read error. Read sequence stops 3 residues before the CDR3 end, and the germline J gene provides the missing end. V is TRBV4-2 and J is TRBJ2-3, with D tentatively TRBD1 (8 bases). The CDR3 totals 18 residues. Germline loops: CDR1 LGHNA, CDR2 YNFKEQ. Partial CDR3 DNA: TGCGCCAGCAGCCAAGAGGGGGGGACAGGAACCTTCACAGATACG. Translated, it gives CASSQEGGTGTFTDT. The whole CDR3 reads CASSQEGGTGTFTDTQYF.

To note about this clone: The read ends 3 residues before the CDR3 terminus; that terminus is restored from the germline J gene. This chain joins TRBV19 and TRBJ2-3, with TRBD2 matching 13 bases. CDR1 LNHDA and CDR2 SQIVND come from the germline V gene (reference sequence). Germline trimming cut 4 bases from V and 6 bases from J; bases unmatched to any gene: 7. This CDR3 spans 16 amino acids. CDR3 sequence: CASSRRTSGSPDTQYF. The sequenced part of the CDR3 DNA is TGTGCCAGTAGTAGACGGACTAGCGGGAGTCCGGATACG.

A remark on this clone: Read data end 3 residues before the CDR3 end; the end is taken from the germline J gene. The chain links TRBV28 to TRBJ2-1, with TRBD2 matching 7 bases. After removal of 2 bases from V and 9 bases from J, the junction contained 7 bases not matched to a gene. CDR1 MDHEN and CDR2 SYDVKM come from the germline V gene. The CDR3 totals 14 residues. CDR3 residues: CASSLAGAGLEQFF. The part of the CDR3 DNA that was read is TGTGCCAGCAGTTTAGCGGGAGCTGGGCTTGAG.

In regard to this clone: The observed sequence ends 3 residues before the CDR3 terminus, with the missing tail filled in from the germline J gene. V and J are TRBV20-1 and TRBJ2-7; TRBD1 might be the D (7 bases). This CDR3 region has 14 residues. Looked up from germline, CDR1 is DFQATT and CDR2 is SNEGSKA (reference sequence). V was trimmed by 3 bases and J by 2 bases, leaving 14 bases between them. The CDR3 loop is CSAREGDSAYEQYF. The sequenced part of the CDR3 DNA is TGCAGTGCTAGGGAGGGGGACAGTGCCTACGAG.

A remark on this clone: The read finishes 3 residues shy of the CDR3 end, and the germline J gene is used to complete it. V gene TRBV18 combines with J gene TRBJ2-5, with a possible D match to TRBD1 (5 bases). V dropped 4 bases and J dropped 0 bases, with 6 bases sitting between them. Germline V gives CDR1 KGHSH, CDR2 LQKENI. This CDR3 has 13 amino acids. The CDR3 region is CASSRTNQETQYF. The CDR3 DNA, read in part, is TGTGCCAGCTCACGGACAAACCAAGAGACC.

In the case of this clone: The CDR3 end falls 3 residues outside the read, so it is completed with the germline J gene. The chain links TRBV29-1 to TRBJ2-3; 9 bases fit TRBD1. CDR3 length: 16 residues. After removal of 7 bases from V and 0 bases from J, the junction contained 11 bases not matched to a gene. Germline CDR1 is SQVTM and CDR2 is ANQGSEA. Here the CDR3 reads CSEYDRGSYSTDTQYF. The CDR3 DNA, read in part, is TGCAGCGAATACGACAGGGGGTCGTACAGCACAGATACG.

Here the CDR3 reads CASSTGQGGYGYTF. The CDR3 DNA, read in part, is TGTGCCAGTAGTACGGGACAGGGCGGCTATGGC. The rearrangement uses TRBV19 and TRBJ1-2; 9 positions match TRBD1. From the germline J gene comes the end of the CDR3, since the read stops 3 residues before it. The V and J ends lost 4 bases and 4 bases, in that order; junction bases with no gene match: 4. The CDR3 sequence is 14 residues long. Germline CDR1 reads LNHDA; CDR2 reads SQIVND (reference sequence). Supplemented by reference TRBV19 and TRBJ1-2, the full variable domain reads DGGITQSPKYLFRKEGQNVTLSCEQNLNHDAMYWYRQDPGQGLRLIYYSQIVNDFQKGDIAEGYSVSREKKESFPLTVTSAQKNPTAFYLCASSTGQGGYGYTFGSGTRLTVV.

Of note for this clone: The read ends 3 residues shy of where the CDR3 ends; the end is completed using the germline J gene. The chain uses TRBV2 and TRBJ2-3; D is perhaps TRBD1 (6 bases). The CDR3 extends over 14 amino acids. Germline lookup yields CDR1 SNHLY and CDR2 FYNNEI. The CDR3 is CASSEGHYQETQYF. Partial CDR3 DNA: TGTGCCAGCAGTGAGGGACACTACCAAGAGACG.

Turning to this clone: The read halts 3 residues ahead of the CDR3 end, with the missing end drawn from the germline J gene. This chain uses TRBV29-1 with TRBJ1-2; 7 positions agree with TRBD1. Germline loops: CDR1 SQVTM, CDR2 ANQGSEA. CDR3 size: 12 residues. V trimming: 7 bases; J trimming: 3 bases; junction bases outside the gene matches: 5. The CDR3 sequence is CSEGDSDYGYTF. The sequenced CDR3 bases are TGCAGCGAAGGGGACAGCGACTATGGC. Variable domain in full (rest from reference TRBV29-1 and TRBJ1-2): SAVISQKPSRDICQRGTSLTIQCQVDSQVTMMFWYRQQPGQSLTLIATANQGSEATYESGFVIDKFPISRPNLTFSTLTVSNMSPEDSSIYLCSEGDSDYGYTFGSGTRLTVV.

As for this clone: The read ends 3 residues shy of where the CDR3 ends; the end is completed using the germline J gene. This sequence joins TRBV11-2 and TRBJ2-5; TRBD1 agrees at 10 bases. CDR1 is SGHAT and CDR2 is FQNNGV in the germline V gene. The V segment lost 5 bases and the J segment 5 bases; nucleotides outside the gene matches: 8. This CDR3 has 15 residues. The DNA read from the CDR3 is TGTGCCAGCAGCCCCCGGACAGGGGGTTGGGAGACC. It specifies CASSPRTGGWET. The complete CDR3 reads CASSPRTGGWETQYF.

As regards this clone: From the germline J gene comes the end of the CDR3, since the read stops 3 residues before it. The chain links TRBV19 to TRBJ1-2; D call uncertain. Germline V gene lookup returns CDR1 LNHDA and CDR2 SQIVND (reference sequence). The CDR3 is 14 residues long. CDR3 bases read: TGTGCCAGTACCCAGCAGTCTAGCACAGATACC. Its protein is CASTQQSSTDT. In full, the CDR3 reads CASTQQSSTDTYTF.

In regard to this clone: The CDR3 end falls 3 residues outside the read, so it is completed with the germline J gene. The J gene is TRBJ2-7, the V gene TRBV20-1; D gene ambiguous. Trimming removed 7 bases from V and 3 bases from J, with 19 bases in between. The germline V gene encodes CDR1 DFQATT and CDR2 SNEGSKA (reference sequence). The CDR3 is 14 residues long. The part of the CDR3 DNA that was read is TGCAGTGTCCGACAAGGAGCAAAAGACTACGAG. As protein: CSVRQGAKDYE. Given in full, the CDR3 is CSVRQGAKDYEQYF.

Partial CDR3 DNA: TGCGCCAGCAGTCTAACAGGGGACGAG. Encoded protein: CASSLTGDE. The whole CDR3 sequence reads CASSLTGDEQYF. The chain recombines TRBV5-1 with TRBJ2-7; TRBD1 matches at 7 bases. Read coverage stops 3 residues before the CDR3 terminus; the germline J gene supplies the remainder. CDR1 is SGHRS, CDR2 YFSETQ, per germline. After removal of 5 bases from V and 5 bases from J, the junction contained 4 bases not matched to a gene. The CDR3 runs 12 residues.

Comment on this clone: The read stops 3 residues short of the end of the CDR3; the missing end is completed from the germline J gene. The J gene is TRBJ2-7, the V gene TRBV7-8, with TRBD2 matching over 10 bases. Germline values: CDR1 SGHVS, CDR2 FQNEAQ. This CDR3 is 15 amino acids long. V dropped 1 base and J dropped 4; count of bases not matched to a gene: 4. CDR3 DNA (partial): TGTGCCAGCAGCTTAGAGTTAGCGGGGGGATACGAG. Amino acid sequence: CASSLELAGGYE. The whole CDR3 sequence reads CASSLELAGGYEQYF.

A word on this clone: The read gets to within 3 residues of the CDR3 end, and the germline J gene fills in the rest. V is TRBV20-1 and J is TRBJ1-1; a possible D gene is TRBD1 (5 bases). This CDR3 is 13 amino acids long. The germline V gene encodes CDR1 DFQATT and CDR2 SNEGSKA (reference sequence). The germline V and J ends were trimmed by 5 bases and 0 bases, with 10 bases remaining between them. The CDR3 loop reads CSAEGSVNTEAFF. CDR3 DNA (partial): TGCAGTGCTGAGGGGTCTGTGAACACTGAA.

Here the CDR3 reads CASSLSAWTGNTGELFF. CDR3 DNA, as far as it was read: TGCGCCAGCAGCTTAAGCGCATGGACAGGGAACACCGGGGAG. The rearrangement links TRBV5-1 to TRBJ2-2; the match to TRBD1 covers 7 bases. The read halts 3 residues ahead of the CDR3 end, with the missing end drawn from the germline J gene. The length of the CDR3 is 17 residues. Trimming at V came to 2 bases and at J to 1 base, leaving 8 bases not matched to a gene. CDR1 and CDR2 (germline): SGHRS, YFSETQ. Together with reference TRBV5-1 and TRBJ2-2, the CDR3 gives the full variable domain: KAGVTQTPRYLIKTRGQQVTLSCSPISGHRSVSWYQQTPGQGLQFLFEYFSETQRNKGNFPGRFSGRQFSNSRSEMNVSTLELGDSALYLCASSLSAWTGNTGELFFGEGSRLTVL.

As for this clone: The missing CDR3 end, 3 residues past where the read stops, is filled in from the germline J gene. This chain joins TRBV7-9 and TRBJ2-3, with D possibly being TRBD1 or TRBD2 (5 bases each). This CDR3 has 12 amino acids. The germline CDR1 and CDR2 sequences are SEHNR and FQNEAQ (reference sequence). Partial CDR3 DNA: TGTGCCAGCAGCCCCCAGGGAGAGACG. Translation gives CASSPQGET. The full CDR3 sequence reads CASSPQGETQYF.

Remarks on this clone: The read ends 3 residues early relative to the CDR3; the germline J gene fills the gap. The chain joins TRBV7-3 to TRBJ2-1, with D unresolved. Trimming shortened V by 4 bases and J by 9 bases, and 13 bases separated the two germline ends. The CDR3 has 13 amino acids. Germline CDR1 is SGHTA and CDR2 is FQGTGA. CDR3: CASSSKSSGEQFF. CDR3 DNA, as far as it was read: TGTGCCAGCAGCTCCAAGAGCTCGGGTGAG.

To note about this clone: The read ends 3 residues shy of where the CDR3 ends; the end is completed using the germline J gene. The chain couples TRBV6-2 or TRBV6-3 to TRBJ2-5; D might be TRBD1 (6 bases). This CDR3 contains 15 residues. The germline V gene encodes CDR1 MNHEY and CDR2 SVGEGT. V was clipped by 6 bases and J by 4 bases, with 18 bases between them. The DNA read from the CDR3 is TGTGCCAGCAGCCCCGGGCAGGGGCTCGGAGAGACC. Amino acid sequence: CASSPGQGLGET. The complete CDR3 reads CASSPGQGLGETQYF.

Details on this clone: The DNA ends 3 residues before the CDR3 does, and the rest of the CDR3 is filled in from the germline J gene. The chain combines TRBV18 with TRBJ1-1, with D possibly TRBD1 on 6 matching bases. The V end was cut by 5 bases, the J end by 4 bases, with 17 bases between. This CDR3 comprises 15 residues. From germline, CDR1 is KGHSH and CDR2 LQKENI. CDR3 DNA, as far as it was read: TGTGCCAGCTCAGCAACAGGGCCCGGCGGCACTGAA. Its protein is CASSATGPGGTE. The full CDR3 sequence reads CASSATGPGGTEAFF.

The covered CDR3 bases are TGTGCCAGCAGGGCGGCCCGGACTAGCGGGAGGGCCAATGAG. Protein product: CASRAARTSGRANE. The whole CDR3 reads CASRAARTSGRANEQFF. The chain recombines TRBV2 with TRBJ2-1; TRBD2 agrees at 15 bases. The CDR3 goes on 3 residues after the read ends, and that part is filled in from the germline J gene. The CDR3 has 17 amino acids. CDR1 SNHLY and CDR2 FYNNEI come from the germline V gene. The V gene end was trimmed by 6 bases and the J gene end by 6 bases; junction bases not matched to a gene: 9.

Points on this clone: Coverage ceases 3 residues before the CDR3 finishes, and the germline J gene fills in the end. This chain uses TRBV11-2 with TRBJ2-3; no firm D call. The CDR3 is made up of 14 amino acids. The V end lost 6 bases, the J end lost 5 bases, and 15 bases lay between the germline ends. CDR1 and CDR2 from the germline V gene are SGHAT and FQNNGV. The part of the CDR3 DNA that was read is TGTGCCAGCAGTTCTCAAAGGCCCCGAGATACG. Translating it yields CASSSQRPRDT. The whole CDR3 sequence reads CASSSQRPRDTQYF.

To note about this clone: The missing CDR3 end, 3 residues past where the read stops, is filled in from the germline J gene. The chain couples TRBV29-1 to TRBJ2-1; TRBD2 aligns across 14 bases. From germline, CDR1 is SQVTM and CDR2 ANQGSEA. V shed 5 bases, J shed 8 bases, and the junction held 5 bases outside the gene matches. The CDR3 extends over 14 amino acids. Partial CDR3 DNA: TGCAGCGTTATCCGACTAGCGGGAGGGGATGAG. Translated: CSVIRLAGGDE. The complete CDR3 reads CSVIRLAGGDEQFF.

Details on this clone: The observed sequence ends 3 residues before the CDR3 terminus, with the missing tail filled in from the germline J gene. The chain employs TRBV6-2 or TRBV6-3 and TRBJ1-2; TRBD1 agrees at 7 bases. Trimming cost V 4 bases and J 4 bases; bases outside gene matches: 15. The length of the CDR3 is 17 residues. Germline values: CDR1 MNHEY, CDR2 SVGEGT. The CDR3 bases that were read are TGTGCCAGCAGTTCCCCGTCGACAGGGATAAGGGGCTATGGC. Its translation is CASSSPSTGIRGYG. The full CDR3 is CASSSPSTGIRGYGYTF.

In regard to this clone: The CDR3 end is not reached by the read, which stops 3 residues before it; the germline J gene fills it in. This rearrangement joins TRBV7-8 to TRBJ2-7; TRBD1 might be the D (5 bases). V was pared by 5 bases and J by 0 bases, with 8 bases between. The length of the CDR3 is 13 residues. Germline V gene lookup returns CDR1 SGHVS and CDR2 FQNEAQ. CDR3 region: CASSPDTSYEQYF. The covered CDR3 bases are TGTGCCAGCAGCCCGGACACCTCCTACGAG.

Remarks on this clone: The CDR3 goes on 3 residues after the read ends, and that part is filled in from the germline J gene. The chain links TRBV19 to TRBJ2-1; D ambiguous. The V gene lost 5 bases and the J gene lost 4 bases, with 9 bases spanning the gap. The CDR3 has 13 amino acids. The germline V gene encodes CDR1 LNHDA and CDR2 SQIVND (reference sequence). Partial CDR3 DNA: TGTGCCAGTAGTCTCCTAGAATACAATGAG. Translation gives CASSLLEYNE. The entire CDR3 protein reads CASSLLEYNEQFF.

CDR3 bases read: TGTGCCAGCAGTTTTTTGCAGGGCGCAGATACG. It codes for CASSFLQGADT. The full CDR3 reads CASSFLQGADTQYF. This chain uses TRBV27 with TRBJ2-3, with a tentative D call TRBD1 (5 bases). Coverage ceases 3 residues before the CDR3 finishes, and the germline J gene fills in the end. Per germline, CDR1 MNHEY and CDR2 SMNVEV (reference sequence). The V end was cut by 3 bases, the J end by 4 bases, with 11 bases between. This CDR3 has 14 amino acids.

As for this clone: Coverage ceases 3 residues before the CDR3 finishes, and the germline J gene fills in the end. This sequence joins TRBV7-7 and TRBJ2-1; the D gene is possibly TRBD2 (6 bases). The germline gives CDR1 SSHAT, CDR2 FNYEAQ (reference sequence). V lost 0 bases and J 0 bases, leaving 9 bases between the germline ends. The CDR3 extends over 16 amino acids. The CDR3 bases that were read are TGTGCCAGCAGCTTAGCGCTAGCGAGCTCCTACAATGAG. Translation gives CASSLALASSYNE. The complete CDR3 reads CASSLALASSYNEQFF.